These 8 T cell receptor beta chains came from one sample sequenced in a study of blood T cell repertoires in COVID-19. The table came from immunoSEQ multiplex PCR; TCRdb's copy has only in-frame clones and leaves some out. The data show 250,000 to 300,000 clones, less than 90% seen once. Material: peripheral blood. These receptors were taken from a woman aged 25 to 39 with COVID-19, enrolled during active disease.

The chain couples TRBV15 to TRBJ2-7; D might be TRBD1 (6 bases). The CDR3 loop spans 14 amino acids. Trimming stripped 4 bases from V and 1 base from J, with 11 bases between. Germline V CDR1 and CDR2: LNHNV, YYDKDF (reference sequence). The CDR3 loop is CATSKQGTSYEQYF. In DNA form, the CDR3 reads TGTGCCACCAGCAAACAGGGAACTTCCTACGAGCAGTACTTC.

The chain is built from TRBV19 and TRBJ2-7; 7 bases are shared with TRBD1. The CDR3 totals 14 residues. CDR1 is LNHDA, CDR2 SQIVND, per germline (reference sequence). The junction had 7 bases not matched to a gene; V was cut back by 5 bases and J by 3 bases. CDR3 DNA: TGTGCCAGTAGTTTGACAGGGTGGGACTACGAGCAGTACTTC. It is translated as CASSLTGWDYEQYF.

V is TRBV6-2 or TRBV6-3 and J is TRBJ1-1; 8 bases line up with TRBD1. V lost 5 bases to trimming and J lost 0 bases; unmatched junction nucleotides: 8. Germline-derived CDR1 and CDR2 are MNHEY and SVGEGT. The CDR3 has 16 amino acids. CDR3 loop: CASSTRTGMMNTEAFF. For the CDR3, the DNA is TGTGCCAGCAGTACCCGGACAGGGATGATGAACACTGAAGCTTTCTTT.

As to this clone: A read error may account for a junction end that differs from germline. The chain joins TRBV11-3 to TRBJ2-4, with D possibly being TRBD1 (9 bases). CDR1 and CDR2 from the germline V gene are SGHNT and YENEEA. This CDR3 is built from 14 residues. The DNA for the CDR3 is TGTGCCAGCAACTTAGCGGGACAGGGAAACATTCAGTACTTC. It encodes CASNLAGQGNIQYF.

This clone is a singleton in its sample. The chain carries TRBV5-1 and TRBJ1-3, with no clear D. This CDR3 has 15 amino acids. Germline V gives CDR1 SGHRS, CDR2 YFSETQ. Trimming took off 5 bases at V and 0 bases at J, with 12 bases between the two ends. CDR3 sequence reads: CASSPGSGSGNTIYF. DNA of the CDR3: TGCGCCAGCAGTCCTGGGAGTGGCTCTGGAAACACCATATATTTT.

This rearrangement joins TRBV19 to TRBJ2-6; D is perhaps TRBD1 (5 bases). The CDR3 loop spans 15 amino acids. Germline V gene lookup returns CDR1 LNHDA and CDR2 SQIVND (reference sequence). V was pared by 1 base and J by 5 bases, with 9 bases between. The CDR3, as DNA: TGTGCCAGTAGTATAGCCCAGGGTTGGGCCAACGTCCTGACTTTC. This sequence encodes CASSIAQGWANVLTF.

The rearrangement joins TRBV14 to TRBJ1-1; no clear D. CDR1 is SGHDN and CDR2 is FVKESK in the germline V gene. V was trimmed by 1 base and J by 10 bases, leaving 19 bases between them. This CDR3 is 15 amino acids long. The CDR3 nucleotides are TGTGCCAGCAGCCAAGTAGGCTGGGTGGCGACGGGAGCTTTCTTT. Residues: CASSQVGWVATGAFF.

This clone was seen a few times. The chain recombines TRBV2 with TRBJ2-1; 7 nucleotides line up with TRBD2. J was trimmed by 13 bases and V by 7 bases; bases with no gene match: 7. The CDR3 is made up of 11 amino acids. CDR1 and CDR2 from the germline V gene are SNHLY and FYNNEI. The chain's CDR3 is CASMTSQLQFF. CDR3 DNA sequence: TGTGCCAGCATGACTAGCCAACTTCAGTTCTTC.